The subject of this entry is one T cell receptor (beta chain). Its target is unknown. This entry is derived from a study of shared clonotypes between healthy human individuals. The overall study: CD4 naive cells filled three plates per donor, CD4 memory three, CD8 naive two and CD8 memory one. Study-wide findings and caveats: Deeper or shallower sequencing was expected to change how clonotypes are shared among donors.

This CDR3 contains 16 residues. V was trimmed by 4 bases and J by 0 bases, leaving 13 bases between them. Looked up from germline, CDR1 is SGHVS and CDR2 is FQNEAQ. The method was immunoSEQ multiplex PCR; TCRdb's version includes in-frame clones alone and lacks a portion of them. The repertoire holds roughly 700,000 clones, with roughly 70% as singletons. This sequence was found in a woman in her twenties or thirties in good health. The chain carries TRBV7-8 and TRBJ2-1, with D perhaps TRBD1 (6 bases). The sequenced sample consisted of memory CD4+ T cells sorted from blood. Described subset: CD45RA-negative fraction. The CDR3 coding sequence is TGTGCCAGCAGCTCAGGTATAGGGGGCTCCTACAATGAGCAGTTCTTC. This gives the protein CASSSGIGGSYNEQFF.